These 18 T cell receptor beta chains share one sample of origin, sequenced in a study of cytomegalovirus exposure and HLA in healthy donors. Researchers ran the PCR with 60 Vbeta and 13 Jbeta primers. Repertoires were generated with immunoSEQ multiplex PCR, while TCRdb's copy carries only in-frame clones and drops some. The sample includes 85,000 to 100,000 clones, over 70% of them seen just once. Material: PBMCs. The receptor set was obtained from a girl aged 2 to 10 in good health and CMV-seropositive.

Here the CDR3 DNA reads TGTGCCTGGAGTCCGGACAGGCGCCTTAACACTGAAGCTTTCTTT. This codes for CAWSPDRRLNTEAFF. The V call is TRBV30, the J call TRBJ1-1, with TRBD1 matching over 7 bases. The germline gives CDR1 GTSNPN, CDR2 SVGIG (reference sequence). After removal of 2 bases from V and 2 bases from J, the junction contained 8 bases not matched to a gene. This CDR3 has 15 amino acids.

The CDR3 loop reads CASAEGGTYEQYF. DNA of the CDR3: TGTGCCAGCGCGGAGGGCGGAACTTACGAGCAGTACTTC. The chain couples TRBV28 to TRBJ2-7; TRBD2 might be the D (6 bases). This CDR3 has 13 amino acids. Germline V gene data show CDR1 as MDHEN and CDR2 as SYDVKM. Trimming stripped 8 bases from V and 4 bases from J, with 15 bases between.

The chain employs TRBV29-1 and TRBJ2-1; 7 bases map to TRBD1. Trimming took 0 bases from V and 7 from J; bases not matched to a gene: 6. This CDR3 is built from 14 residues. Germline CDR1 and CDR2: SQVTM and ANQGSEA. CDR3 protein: CSVEEILQGNEQFF. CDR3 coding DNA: TGCAGCGTTGAAGAGATCTTACAGGGGAATGAGCAGTTCTTC.

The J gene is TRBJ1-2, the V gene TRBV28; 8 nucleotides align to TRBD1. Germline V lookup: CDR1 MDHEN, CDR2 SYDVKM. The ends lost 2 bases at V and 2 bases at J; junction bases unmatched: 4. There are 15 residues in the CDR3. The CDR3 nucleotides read TGTGCCAGCAGTTTACCCGGGACAGGCAACTATGGCTACACCTTC. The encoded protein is CASSLPGTGNYGYTF.

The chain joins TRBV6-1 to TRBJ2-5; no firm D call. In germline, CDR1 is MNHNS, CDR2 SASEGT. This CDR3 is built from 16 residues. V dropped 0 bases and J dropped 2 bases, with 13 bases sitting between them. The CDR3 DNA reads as TGTGCCAGCAGTGAAGCGATGGCGGATCGGCAAGAGACCCAGTACTTC. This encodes CASSEAMADRQETQYF.

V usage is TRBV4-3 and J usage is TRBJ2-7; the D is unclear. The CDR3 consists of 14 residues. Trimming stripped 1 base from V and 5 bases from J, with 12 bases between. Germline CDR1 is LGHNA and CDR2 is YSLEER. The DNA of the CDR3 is TGCGCCAGCAGCCAAGGATTAGACTTGGACGAGCAGTACTTC. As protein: CASSQGLDLDEQYF.

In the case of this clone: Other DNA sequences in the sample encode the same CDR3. This chain's CDR3 is CASSSTGEKLFF. CDR3 in DNA: TGTGCCAGCAGTTCGACAGGTGAAAAACTGTTTTTT. The genes are TRBV6-5 and TRBJ1-4, with D possibly TRBD1 on 6 matching bases. The CDR3 length is 12 residues. Germline V lookup: CDR1 MNHEY, CDR2 SVGAGI. V shed 4 bases and J shed 7 bases, with 7 bases lying between them.

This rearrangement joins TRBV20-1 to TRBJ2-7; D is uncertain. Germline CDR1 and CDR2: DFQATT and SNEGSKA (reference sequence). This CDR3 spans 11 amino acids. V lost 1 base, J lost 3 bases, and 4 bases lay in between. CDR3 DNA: TGCAGTGCTAGAGTCGTCTACGAGCAGTACTTC. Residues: CSARVVYEQYF.

The CDR3, as DNA: TGTGCCAGCAGAGAAAGCGGGGGGCATTCCTACGAGCAGTACTTC. It yields the protein CASRESGGHSYEQYF. The chain employs TRBV6-5 and TRBJ2-7; the match to TRBD2 covers 9 bases. Per the germline V gene, CDR1 is MNHEY and CDR2 is SVGAGI. There are 15 residues in the CDR3. With V trimmed by 6 bases and J by 1 base, 7 bases remained unmatched.

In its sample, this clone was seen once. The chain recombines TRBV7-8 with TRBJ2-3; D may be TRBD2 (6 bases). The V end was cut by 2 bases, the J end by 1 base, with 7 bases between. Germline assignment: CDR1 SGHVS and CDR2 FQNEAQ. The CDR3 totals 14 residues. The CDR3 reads CASSLPSGTDTQYF. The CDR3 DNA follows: TGTGCCAGCAGCTTACCTAGCGGCACAGATACGCAGTATTTT.

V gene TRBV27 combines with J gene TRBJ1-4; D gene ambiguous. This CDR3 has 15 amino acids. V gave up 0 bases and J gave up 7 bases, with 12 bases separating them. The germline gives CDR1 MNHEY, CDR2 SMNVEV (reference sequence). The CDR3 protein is CASSLSSVFLEKLFF. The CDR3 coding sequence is TGTGCCAGCAGTTTATCATCCGTTTTTCTTGAAAAACTGTTTTTT.

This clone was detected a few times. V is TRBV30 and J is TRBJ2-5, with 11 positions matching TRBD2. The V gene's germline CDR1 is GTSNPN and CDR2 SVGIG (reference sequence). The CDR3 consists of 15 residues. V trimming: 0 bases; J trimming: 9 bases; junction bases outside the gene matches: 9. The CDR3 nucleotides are TGTGCCTGGAGTGTAAGGGGGACTAGCGGAATGCCCCAGTACTTC. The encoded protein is CAWSVRGTSGMPQYF.

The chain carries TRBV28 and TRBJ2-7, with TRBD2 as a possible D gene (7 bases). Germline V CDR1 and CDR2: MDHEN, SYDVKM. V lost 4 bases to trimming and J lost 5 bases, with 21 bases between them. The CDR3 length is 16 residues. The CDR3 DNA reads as TGTGCCAGCAGTTCCGGGGACTACCAGACAGGCGACGAGCAGTACTTC. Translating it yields CASSSGDYQTGDEQYF.

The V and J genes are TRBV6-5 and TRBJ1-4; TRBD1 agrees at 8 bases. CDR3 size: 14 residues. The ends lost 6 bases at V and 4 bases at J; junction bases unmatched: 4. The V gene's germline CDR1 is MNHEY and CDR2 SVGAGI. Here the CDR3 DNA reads TGTGCCAGCAGCCTGACAGGGGTTAATGAAAAACTGTTTTTT. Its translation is CASSLTGVNEKLFF.

The CDR3 DNA reads TGTGCCAGCAGTGGGGGGGGCGGCTATGGCTACACCTTC. It yields the protein CASSGGGGYGYTF. The chain carries TRBV6-1 and TRBJ1-2; the D gene is possibly TRBD1 (6 bases). Trimming pared 4 bases from V and 4 bases from J, leaving 10 bases between. There are 13 residues in the CDR3. Germline V lookup: CDR1 MNHNS, CDR2 SASEGT.

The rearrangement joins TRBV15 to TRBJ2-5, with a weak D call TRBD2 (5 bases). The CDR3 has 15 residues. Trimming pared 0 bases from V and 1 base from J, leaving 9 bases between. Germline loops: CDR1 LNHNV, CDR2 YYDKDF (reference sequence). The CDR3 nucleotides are TGTGCCACCAGCAGAGAGGGCGGACTCCAAGAGACCCAGTACTTC. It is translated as CATSREGGLQETQYF.

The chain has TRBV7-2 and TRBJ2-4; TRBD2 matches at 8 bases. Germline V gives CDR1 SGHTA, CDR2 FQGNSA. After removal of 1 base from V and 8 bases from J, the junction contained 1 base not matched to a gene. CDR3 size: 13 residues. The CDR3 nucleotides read TGTGCCAGCAGCTTAGAACTAGCGGACATTCAGTACTTC. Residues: CASSLELADIQYF.

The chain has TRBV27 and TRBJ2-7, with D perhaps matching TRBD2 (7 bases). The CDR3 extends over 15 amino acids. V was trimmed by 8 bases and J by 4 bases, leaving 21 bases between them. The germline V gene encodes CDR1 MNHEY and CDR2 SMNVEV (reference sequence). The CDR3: CASAQSRGAMYEQYF. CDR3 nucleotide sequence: TGTGCCAGCGCTCAGTCCCGGGGGGCGATGTACGAGCAGTACTTC.